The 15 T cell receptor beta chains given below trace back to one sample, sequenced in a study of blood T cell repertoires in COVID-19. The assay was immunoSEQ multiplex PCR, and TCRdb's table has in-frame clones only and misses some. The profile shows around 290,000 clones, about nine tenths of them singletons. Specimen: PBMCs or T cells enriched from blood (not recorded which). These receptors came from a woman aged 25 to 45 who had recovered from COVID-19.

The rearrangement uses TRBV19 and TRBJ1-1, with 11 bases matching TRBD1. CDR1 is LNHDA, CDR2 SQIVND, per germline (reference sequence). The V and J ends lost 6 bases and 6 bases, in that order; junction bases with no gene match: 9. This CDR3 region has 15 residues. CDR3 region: CASSNGQGAQSEAFF. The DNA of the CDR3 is TGTGCCAGTAGCAACGGACAGGGGGCGCAATCTGAAGCTTTCTTT.

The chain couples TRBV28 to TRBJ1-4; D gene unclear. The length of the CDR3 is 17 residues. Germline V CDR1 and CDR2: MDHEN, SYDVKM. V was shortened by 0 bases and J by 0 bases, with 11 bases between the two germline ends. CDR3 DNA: TGTGCCAGCAGTTTATGGGGCAGTGGATCAACTAATGAAAAACTGTTTTTT. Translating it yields CASSLWGSGSTNEKLFF.

The CDR3 here is CASSLDSPLEAFF. The CDR3 DNA reads as TGTGCCAGCAGCTTGGACAGCCCGCTTGAAGCTTTCTTT. V gene TRBV7-3 combines with J gene TRBJ1-1; D is perhaps TRBD1 (6 bases). Germline V gene sequence: CDR1 SGHTA, CDR2 FQGTGA. The CDR3 spans 13 residues. Trimming stripped 3 bases from V and 7 bases from J, with 12 bases between.

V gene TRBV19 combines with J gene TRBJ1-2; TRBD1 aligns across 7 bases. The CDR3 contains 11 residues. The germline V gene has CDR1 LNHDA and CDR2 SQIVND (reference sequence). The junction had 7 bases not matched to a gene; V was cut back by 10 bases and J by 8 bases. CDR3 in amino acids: CATRDSWGYTF. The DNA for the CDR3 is TGTGCCACTAGGGACAGCTGGGGCTACACCTTC.

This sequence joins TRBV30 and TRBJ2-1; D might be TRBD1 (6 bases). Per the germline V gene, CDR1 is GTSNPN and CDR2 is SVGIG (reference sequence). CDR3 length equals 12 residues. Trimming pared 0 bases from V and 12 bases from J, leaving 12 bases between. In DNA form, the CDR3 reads TGTGCCTGGAGTGTCGTCCGCAGGGGGCAGTTCTTC. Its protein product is CAWSVVRRGQFF.

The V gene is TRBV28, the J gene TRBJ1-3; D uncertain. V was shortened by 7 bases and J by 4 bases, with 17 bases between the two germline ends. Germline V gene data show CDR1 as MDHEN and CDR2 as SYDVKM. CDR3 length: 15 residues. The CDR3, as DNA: TGTGCCAGCAACCCCCACGGGGAAGGGGGAAACACCATATATTTT. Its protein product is CASNPHGEGGNTIYF.

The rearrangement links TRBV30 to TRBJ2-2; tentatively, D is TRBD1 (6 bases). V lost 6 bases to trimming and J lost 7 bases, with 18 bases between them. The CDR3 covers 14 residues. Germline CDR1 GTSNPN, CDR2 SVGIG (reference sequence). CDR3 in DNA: TGTGCCTGTACAACAGGGTCCTACGGCGGGGAGCTGTTTTTT. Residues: CACTTGSYGGELFF.

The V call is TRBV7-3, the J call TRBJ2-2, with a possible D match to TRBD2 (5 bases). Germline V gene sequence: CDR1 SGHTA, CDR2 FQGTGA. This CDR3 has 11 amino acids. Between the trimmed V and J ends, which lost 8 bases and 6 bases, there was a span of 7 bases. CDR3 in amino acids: CASGSSGELFF. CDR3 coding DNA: TGTGCCAGCGGGAGTTCCGGGGAGCTGTTTTTT.

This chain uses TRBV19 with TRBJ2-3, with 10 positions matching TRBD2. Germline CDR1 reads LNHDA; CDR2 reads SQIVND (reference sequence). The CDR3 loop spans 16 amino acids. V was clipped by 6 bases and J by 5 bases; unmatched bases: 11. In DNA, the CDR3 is TGTGCCAGTAGCCATGAGCGGGAGGGGGCTGGAGATACGCAGTATTTT. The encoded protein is CASSHEREGAGDTQYF.

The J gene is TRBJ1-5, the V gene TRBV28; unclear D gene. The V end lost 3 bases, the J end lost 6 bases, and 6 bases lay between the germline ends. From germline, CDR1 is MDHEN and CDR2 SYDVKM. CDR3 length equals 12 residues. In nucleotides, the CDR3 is TGTGCCAGCAGTTTTTCGGTTCAGCCCCAGCATTTT. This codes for CASSFSVQPQHF.

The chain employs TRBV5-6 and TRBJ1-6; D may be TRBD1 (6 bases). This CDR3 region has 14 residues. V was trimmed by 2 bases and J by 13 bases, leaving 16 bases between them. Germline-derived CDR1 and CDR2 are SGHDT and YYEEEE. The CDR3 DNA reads TGTGCCAGCAGCTTAGGGCGTACAGGGAACCCCCTCCACTTT. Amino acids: CASSLGRTGNPLHF.

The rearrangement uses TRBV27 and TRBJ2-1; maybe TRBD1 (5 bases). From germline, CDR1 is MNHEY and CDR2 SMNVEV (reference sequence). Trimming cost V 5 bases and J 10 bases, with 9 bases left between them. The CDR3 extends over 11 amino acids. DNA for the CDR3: TGTGCCAGCAGTAGGGGCTGGGAGCAGTTCTTC. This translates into CASSRGWEQFF.

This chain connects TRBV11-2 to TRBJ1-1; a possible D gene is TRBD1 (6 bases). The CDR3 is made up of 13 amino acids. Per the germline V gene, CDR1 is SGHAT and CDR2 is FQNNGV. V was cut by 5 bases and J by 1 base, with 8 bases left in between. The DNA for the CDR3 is TGTGCCAGCAGCGCACAGGGGAACACTGAAGCTTTCTTT. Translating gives CASSAQGNTEAFF. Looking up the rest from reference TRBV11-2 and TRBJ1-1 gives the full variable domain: EAGVAQSPRYKIIEKRQSVAFWCNPISGHATLYWYQQILGQGPKLLIQFQNNGVVDDSQLPKDRFSAERLKGVDSTLKIQPAKLEDSAVYLCASSAQGNTEAFFGQGTRLTVV.

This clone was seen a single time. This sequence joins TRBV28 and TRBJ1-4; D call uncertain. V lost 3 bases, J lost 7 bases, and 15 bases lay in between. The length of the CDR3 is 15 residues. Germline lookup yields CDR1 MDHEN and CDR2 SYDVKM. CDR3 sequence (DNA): TGTGCCAGCAGTTTGTCCACGTACAGCAGTGAAAAACTGTTTTTT. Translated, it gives CASSLSTYSSEKLFF.

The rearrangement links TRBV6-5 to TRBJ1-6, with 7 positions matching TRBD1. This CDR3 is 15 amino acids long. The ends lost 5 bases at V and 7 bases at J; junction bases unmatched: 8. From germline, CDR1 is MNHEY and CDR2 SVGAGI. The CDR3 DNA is TGTGCCAGCAGTCCAAGACAGGGACTCAATTCACCCCTCCACTTT. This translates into CASSPRQGLNSPLHF.